The 30 T cell receptor beta chains presented below share a single source sample, sequenced in a study of response to subunit inactivated influenza vaccine. TCRdb passed the RT-PCR reads through MiXCR, listing each CDR3 protein once. This sample has about 620,000 distinct CDR3 sequences, with about 11% found just once. The same sample was also used in a study of T cells expressing NK-cell markers. This second study notes: It was by 5'RACE template switching with UMIs that TCR beta cDNA was made.

Sequences were derived from PBMCs from blood, sampled on the day of vaccination. These receptors all stem from a man aged 50 to 59 who received an inactivated influenza vaccine.

This chain links TRBV2 with TRBJ2-7; either TRBD1 or TRBD2 may fit D (5 bases each). Germline assignment: CDR1 SNHLY and CDR2 FYNNEI. The CDR3 is made up of 14 amino acids. Between the trimmed V and J ends, which lost 9 bases and 5 bases, there was a span of 20 bases. This CDR3 reads CASRGRVVGNEQYF. The CDR3 DNA is TGTGCCAGTCGGGGCAGGGTTGTAGGAAACGAGCAGTACTTC.

The chain couples TRBV2 to TRBJ2-7; 8 positions match TRBD1. Germline CDR1 and CDR2: SNHLY and FYNNEI. The CDR3 has 15 residues. The V gene end was trimmed by 7 bases and the J gene end by 2 bases; junction bases not matched to a gene: 10. Here the CDR3 DNA reads TGTGCCAGCACTCCACCGGGACAGGTTACCTACGAGCAGTACTTC. This gives the protein CASTPPGQVTYEQYF.

The chain has TRBV27 and TRBJ2-3, with D tentatively TRBD1 (5 bases). V was pared by 3 bases and J by 6 bases, with 13 bases between. Germline loops: CDR1 MNHEY, CDR2 SMNVEV (reference sequence). The CDR3 has 14 residues. The CDR3 region has the DNA TGTGCCAGCAGTTTCGTACAGGCTATCGATACGCAGTATTTT. Translated: CASSFVQAIDTQYF.

This clonotype has at least ten counts. The chain is built from TRBV2 and TRBJ2-2, with D possibly being TRBD1 (5 bases). The V and J ends lost 8 bases and 1 base respectively, with 11 bases between them. The CDR3 loop spans 14 amino acids. Germline-derived CDR1 and CDR2 are SNHLY and FYNNEI. The CDR3 sequence is CASQGRENTGELFF. CDR3 nucleotides: TGTGCCAGCCAGGGCAGGGAGAACACCGGGGAGCTGTTTTTT.

This clonotype was seen many times. The V gene is TRBV12-3 or TRBV12-4, the J gene TRBJ2-2, with 8 bases aligning to TRBD2. This CDR3 has 16 residues. V lost 5 bases to trimming and J lost 4 bases; unmatched junction nucleotides: 9. CDR3 protein: CASSTLTGGSTGELFF. The DNA of the CDR3 is TGTGCCAGCAGTACCTTAACGGGGGGGAGCACCGGGGAGCTGTTTTTT.

This clonotype was observed a few times. The chain has TRBV20-1 and TRBJ2-5; TRBD2 matches at 7 bases. CDR1 DFQATT and CDR2 SNEGSKA come from the germline V gene (reference sequence). The V segment lost 7 bases and the J segment 5 bases; nucleotides outside the gene matches: 7. CDR3 length: 12 residues. Written as DNA, the CDR3 is TGCAGTGTTGTGCGGGGGAGGGAGACCCAGTACTTC. Translated, it gives CSVVRGRETQYF.

This clonotype was observed a few times. The V and J genes are TRBV11-2 and TRBJ2-7, with 7 bases that match TRBD2. Unmatched junction bases numbered 15, after V lost 2 bases and J lost 2 bases. The CDR3 length is 18 residues. Looked up from germline, CDR1 is SGHAT and CDR2 is FQNNGV. The CDR3 reads CASSLPTTPVTSPYEQYF. The CDR3 DNA is TGTGCCAGCAGCTTACCTACCACACCCGTGACTAGCCCCTACGAGCAGTACTTC.

The rearrangement joins TRBV28 to TRBJ1-5; tentatively, D is TRBD1 (6 bases). The CDR3 consists of 14 residues. Germline CDR1 MDHEN, CDR2 SYDVKM. The germline V and J ends were trimmed by 5 bases and 3 bases, with 11 bases remaining between them. CDR3: CASSDRILNQPQHF. CDR3 sequence (DNA): TGTGCCAGCAGTGACAGGATCCTCAATCAGCCCCAGCATTTT.

This clonotype came up a few times. This chain joins TRBV6-5 and TRBJ2-3; TRBD2 is a possible D gene (5 bases). The CDR3 length is 14 residues. Between the trimmed V and J ends, which lost 0 bases and 3 bases, there was a span of 7 bases. Germline V gene sequence: CDR1 MNHEY, CDR2 SVGAGI. Written as DNA, the CDR3 is TGTGCCAGCAGTTACTCTCGGGATACAGATACGCAGTATTTT. Its protein product is CASSYSRDTDTQYF.

The chain has TRBV19 and TRBJ2-7; perhaps TRBD2 as D (5 bases). Per the germline V gene, CDR1 is LNHDA and CDR2 is SQIVND (reference sequence). V gave up 8 bases and J gave up 3 bases, with 17 bases separating them. The CDR3 is made up of 14 amino acids. CDR3 protein: CASAGGDPLYEQYF. The CDR3 DNA follows: TGTGCCAGTGCGGGTGGAGACCCTCTCTACGAGCAGTACTTC.

The table lists this clonotype with a few counts. J is TRBJ2-1 and V is TRBV6-2 or TRBV6-3; the D is unclear. The V gene lost 7 bases and the J gene lost 2 bases, with 6 bases spanning the gap. The CDR3 runs to 12 residues. CDR1 is MNHEY and CDR2 is SVGEGT in the germline V gene. In DNA, the CDR3 is TGTGCCAGCATGCGCCCCTACAATGAGCAGTTCTTC. It encodes CASMRPYNEQFF.

This clonotype was counted a few times. V and J are TRBV15 and TRBJ2-4, with a tentative D call TRBD2 (6 bases). The ends were cut back, 3 bases at V and 9 bases at J, with 15 bases in the middle. This CDR3 contains 14 residues. Germline lookup yields CDR1 LNHNV and CDR2 YYDKDF (reference sequence). CDR3: CATSREGLAGIQYF. The CDR3 DNA reads as TGTGCCACCAGCAGGGAGGGGCTAGCAGGCATTCAGTACTTC.

There are a few counts of this clonotype. The chain couples TRBV4-3 to TRBJ1-2; D not resolved. The CDR3 spans 14 residues. V was trimmed by 0 bases and J by 8 bases, leaving 13 bases between them. Germline CDR1 LGHNA, CDR2 YSLEER. The CDR3 sequence is CASSQDLGVGGYTF. DNA for the CDR3: TGCGCCAGCAGCCAAGATCTTGGGGTGGGCGGCTACACCTTC.

This chain connects TRBV6-2 or TRBV6-3 to TRBJ2-1, with 11 bases fitting TRBD2. V lost 2 bases and J lost 6; bases outside the gene matches: 6. CDR1 MNHEY and CDR2 SVGEGT come from the germline V gene. This CDR3 is built from 16 residues. CDR3 DNA sequence: TGTGCCAGCAGTTACCAGCTAGCGGGGGGTTTCAATGAGCAGTTCTTC. Translated, it gives CASSYQLAGGFNEQFF.

The CDR3 sequence is CASSLDRAGANVLTF. CDR3 bases: TGCGCCAGCAGCCTGGACAGGGCTGGGGCCAACGTCCTGACTTTC. The chain couples TRBV5-1 to TRBJ2-6, with TRBD1 matching over 8 bases. The CDR3 sequence is 15 residues long. The J segment lost 2 bases and the V segment lost 4 bases, leaving 2 bases of the junction unmatched. Germline V gives CDR1 SGHRS, CDR2 YFSETQ.

V and J are TRBV20-1 and TRBJ2-5, with TRBD2 identical over 12 bases. The CDR3 consists of 15 residues. CDR1 is DFQATT, CDR2 SNEGSKA, per germline (reference sequence). J gave up 1 base and V 7 bases, and 7 bases lay outside the gene matches. CDR3 protein: CSGSPTSGSQETQYF. DNA for the CDR3: TGCAGTGGAAGCCCGACTAGCGGGAGCCAAGAGACCCAGTACTTC.

This clonotype appeared once. The chain recombines TRBV5-1 with TRBJ1-1; D gene unclear. CDR3 length: 17 amino acids. The V end lost 0 bases, the J end lost 4 bases, and 19 bases lay between the germline ends. Germline lookup yields CDR1 SGHRS and CDR2 YFSETQ. The CDR3: CASSLDPEVVSSTEAFF. The CDR3 DNA reads as TGCGCCAGCAGCTTGGACCCCGAGGTAGTTTCTAGCACTGAAGCTTTCTTT.

The gene calls are TRBV3-1 and TRBJ1-1, with TRBD1 as a possible D gene (6 bases). The CDR3 has 14 amino acids. The ends were cut back, 4 bases at V and 5 bases at J, with 14 bases in the middle. Germline-derived CDR1 and CDR2 are LGHDT and YNNKEL (reference sequence). CDR3 loop: CASSRTGAYTEAFF. The DNA for the CDR3 is TGTGCCAGCAGCCGGACGGGGGCTTATACTGAAGCTTTCTTT.

This clonotype was detected only a few times. The genes are TRBV7-2 and TRBJ2-7, with TRBD2 matching 7 bases. The V and J ends lost 5 bases and 7 bases, in that order; junction bases with no gene match: 8. There are 13 residues in the CDR3. CDR1 is SGHTA and CDR2 is FQGNSA in the germline V gene. This chain's CDR3 is CASSQFSGKEQYF. The CDR3 DNA follows: TGTGCCAGCAGCCAGTTCAGCGGGAAAGAGCAGTACTTC.

The rearrangement joins TRBV7-8 to TRBJ2-1; the D is unclear. Germline V gene lookup returns CDR1 SGHVS and CDR2 FQNEAQ. This CDR3 region has 13 residues. Trimming cost V 4 bases and J 4 bases, with 8 bases left between them. The CDR3 is CASSSQRYNEQFF. In nucleotides, the CDR3 is TGTGCCAGCAGCTCACAAAGGTACAATGAGCAGTTCTTC. The whole variable domain, filled in from reference TRBV7-8 and TRBJ2-1, reads GAGVSQSPRYKVAKRGQDVALRCDPISGHVSLFWYQQALGQGPEFLTYFQNEAQLDKSGLPSDRFFAERPEGSVSTLKIQRTQQEDSAVYLCASSSQRYNEQFFGPGTRLTVL.

J is TRBJ2-5 and V is TRBV28; D might be TRBD2 (6 bases). CDR1 MDHEN and CDR2 SYDVKM come from the germline V gene. The V end lost 6 bases, the J end lost 0 bases, and 14 bases lay between the germline ends. The CDR3 contains 15 residues. The CDR3 protein is CASSAREPNQETQYF. The CDR3 nucleotides are TGTGCCAGCAGCGCCCGGGAGCCAAACCAAGAGACCCAGTACTTC.

The genes are TRBV3-1 and TRBJ2-5; 10 positions agree with TRBD2. CDR1 is LGHDT and CDR2 is YNNKEL in the germline V gene (reference sequence). The CDR3 has 16 amino acids. Unmatched junction bases numbered 14, after V lost 9 bases and J lost 4 bases. The CDR3 here is CASGDPLAGVGETQYF. The CDR3 bases are TGTGCCAGTGGGGACCCCCTAGCGGGAGTAGGAGAGACCCAGTACTTC.

The genes are TRBV20-1 and TRBJ2-7; D remains ambiguous. This CDR3 has 14 residues. Trimming took 0 bases from V and 5 from J, leaving 14 bases between them. Germline V CDR1 and CDR2: DFQATT, SNEGSKA (reference sequence). As DNA, the CDR3 is TGCAGTGCTAGAGATCGAACCTTCCCCCACGAGCAGTACTTC. It yields the protein CSARDRTFPHEQYF.

This clonotype was seen many times. The chain has TRBV5-1 and TRBJ2-3; no firm D call. Trimming took 6 bases from V and 2 from J, leaving 16 bases between them. Per germline, CDR1 SGHRS and CDR2 YFSETQ. The CDR3 length is 15 residues. The CDR3 loop reads CASIPSGSLTDTQYF. CDR3 nucleotide sequence: TGCGCCAGCATTCCCTCCGGCAGCCTCACAGATACGCAGTATTTT. The full variable domain, its missing parts supplied by reference TRBV5-1 and TRBJ2-3, is KAGVTQTPRYLIKTRGQQVTLSCSPISGHRSVSWYQQTPGQGLQFLFEYFSETQRNKGNFPGRFSGRQFSNSRSEMNVSTLELGDSALYLCASIPSGSLTDTQYFGPGTRLTVL.

The V gene is TRBV6-1, the J gene TRBJ1-5, with 8 positions matching TRBD1. Trimming took 4 bases from V and 4 from J; bases not matched to a gene: 6. Germline lookup yields CDR1 MNHNS and CDR2 SASEGT. The CDR3 is 15 amino acids. CDR3 DNA sequence: TGTGCCAGCAGTGGCGTGGGACAGGAGAATCAGCCCCAGCATTTT. This gives the protein CASSGVGQENQPQHF.

This chain connects TRBV12-3 or TRBV12-4 to TRBJ1-1; possible D gene TRBD1, 5 bases. V was cut by 6 bases and J by 1 base, with 15 bases left in between. The CDR3 covers 15 residues. CDR3 sequence reads: CASSESGRGNTEAFF. The CDR3 DNA follows: TGTGCCAGCAGCGAGTCCGGGAGGGGGAACACTGAAGCTTTCTTT.

This clonotype came up many times. V and J are TRBV6-1 and TRBJ1-1, with D perhaps matching TRBD1 (6 bases). The CDR3 runs 14 residues. The germline V and J ends were trimmed by 7 bases and 4 bases, with 16 bases remaining between them. The germline CDR1 and CDR2 sequences are MNHNS and SASEGT. CDR3 loop: CASNRQTGRTEAFF. In DNA, the CDR3 is TGTGCCAGCAACCGCCAGACAGGACGCACTGAAGCTTTCTTT.

The rearrangement uses TRBV4-3 and TRBJ2-3; 8 positions agree with TRBD2. This CDR3 has 18 amino acids. Trimming removed 3 bases from V and 1 base from J; junction bases left unmatched: 12. From germline, CDR1 is LGHNA and CDR2 YSLEER. CDR3 in amino acids: CASSQGTASGWGTDTQYF. CDR3 sequence (DNA): TGCGCCAGCAGCCAGGGTACCGCTAGCGGGTGGGGCACAGATACGCAGTATTTT.

The chain joins TRBV12-3 or TRBV12-4 to TRBJ2-7, with unresolved D. Trimming took off 6 bases at V and 2 bases at J, with 14 bases between the two ends. The CDR3 length is 14 residues. For the CDR3, the DNA is TGTGCCAGCAGGGGGAAGACACGTCCCTACGAGCAGTACTTC. Encoded protein: CASRGKTRPYEQYF.

The V and J genes are TRBV29-1 and TRBJ2-7, with 7 bases matching TRBD2. Germline V gives CDR1 SQVTM, CDR2 ANQGSEA. This CDR3 has 12 amino acids. V gave up 2 bases and J gave up 6 bases; unmatched junction bases: 4. The CDR3 sequence is CSVELSGGEQYF. CDR3 bases: TGCAGCGTTGAACTCTCGGGGGGCGAGCAGTACTTC.